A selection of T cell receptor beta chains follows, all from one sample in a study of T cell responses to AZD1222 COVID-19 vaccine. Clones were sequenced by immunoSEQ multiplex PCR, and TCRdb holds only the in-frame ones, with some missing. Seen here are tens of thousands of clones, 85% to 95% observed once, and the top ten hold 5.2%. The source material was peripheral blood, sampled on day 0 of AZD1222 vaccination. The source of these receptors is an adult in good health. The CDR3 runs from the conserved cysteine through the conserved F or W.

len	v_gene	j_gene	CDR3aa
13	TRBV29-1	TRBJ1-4	CSVRLPTNEKLFF
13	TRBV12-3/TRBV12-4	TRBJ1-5	CASSFRTNQPQHF
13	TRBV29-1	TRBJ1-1	CSVGEGTGTEAFF
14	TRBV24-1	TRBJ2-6	CATNTGSGANVLTF
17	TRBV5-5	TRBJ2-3	CASSLALTSGGVDTQYF
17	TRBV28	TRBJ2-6	CASSPSPSPSGANVLTF
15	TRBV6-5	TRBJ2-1	CASSPFPGRGNEQFF
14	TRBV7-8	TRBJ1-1	CASSLAGTATEAFF
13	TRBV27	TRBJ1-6	CASKGEARSPLHF
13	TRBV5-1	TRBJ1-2	CASSSGQGYGYTF
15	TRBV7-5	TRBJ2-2	CARSAGKNNTGELFF
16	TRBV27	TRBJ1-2	CASSLTGGGAGYGYTF
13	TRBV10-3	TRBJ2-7	CAISELGEGEQYF
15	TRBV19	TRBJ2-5	CASSIMAGLGWTQYF
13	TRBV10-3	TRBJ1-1	CAAEDGFQLEAFF
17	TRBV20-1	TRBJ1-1	CSASPADRGLMNTEAFF
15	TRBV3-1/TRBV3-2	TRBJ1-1	CASSQAGRGGTEAFF
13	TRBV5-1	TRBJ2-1	CASSDYRGDEQFF
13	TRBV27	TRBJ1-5	CASSTRVGQPQHF
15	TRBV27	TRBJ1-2	CASSLLQGGNYGYTF
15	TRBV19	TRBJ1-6	CASRGWDRDNSPLHF
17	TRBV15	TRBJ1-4	CATSRDPIGTTNEKLFF
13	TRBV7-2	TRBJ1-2	CASSPRVSGGYTF
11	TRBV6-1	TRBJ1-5	CASSDLQPQHF
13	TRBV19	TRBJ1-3	CASSFGQTDTIYF
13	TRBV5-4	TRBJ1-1	CASSLGTGIEAFF
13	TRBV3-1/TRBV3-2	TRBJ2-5	CASSQYRQETQYF
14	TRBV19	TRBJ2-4	CASSIGGTGNIQYF
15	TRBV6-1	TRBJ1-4	CASSEGGQLGEKLFF
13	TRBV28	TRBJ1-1	CASSFPRYTEAFF
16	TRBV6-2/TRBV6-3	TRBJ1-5	CASSPSHGYSNQPQHF
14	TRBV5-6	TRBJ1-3	CASSSRQGLHTIYF